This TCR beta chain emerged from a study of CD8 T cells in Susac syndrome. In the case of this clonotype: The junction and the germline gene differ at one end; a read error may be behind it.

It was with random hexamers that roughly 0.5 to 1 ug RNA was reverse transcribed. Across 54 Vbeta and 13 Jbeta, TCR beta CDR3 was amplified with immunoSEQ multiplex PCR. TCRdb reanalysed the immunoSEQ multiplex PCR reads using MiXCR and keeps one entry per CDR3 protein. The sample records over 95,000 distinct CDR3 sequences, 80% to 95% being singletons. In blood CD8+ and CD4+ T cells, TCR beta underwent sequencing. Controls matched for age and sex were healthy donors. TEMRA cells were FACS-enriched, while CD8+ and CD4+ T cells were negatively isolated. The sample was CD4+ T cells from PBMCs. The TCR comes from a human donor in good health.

DNA of the CDR3: TGTGCCAGCAGGCCACAGGGTCCTTTGCTTTTT. This gives the protein CASRPQGPLLF. V gene TRBV2 combines with J gene TRBJ1-4, with a possible D match to TRBD1 (6 bases). This CDR3 spans 11 amino acids. Germline CDR1 is SNHLY and CDR2 is FYNNEI.